This TCR beta chain was found in a study of neurological immune-mediated disorders. Study-level background: Relapsing-remitting patients made up most of the 34 multiple sclerosis patients, and secondary progressive patients made up 3. General study results and limits: Clinical features showed no association with the multiple sclerosis repertoire cluster, and MRI features showed none either.

5'RACE generated cDNA with 10-nucleotide random UMIs. TCRdb ran MiXCR on the 5' RACE reads and lists one entry per CDR3 protein. The sample gives just under 60,000 distinct CDR3 sequences, under 4.5% of which show up once; more than 2.5% is in the top ten. This clonotype was seen many times. Its antigen is not identified. V was pared by 5 bases and J by 6 bases, with 19 bases of the junction left unmatched. This CDR3 spans 18 amino acids. Sequencing was done on a sample of PBMCs. The chain is built from TRBV12-3 or TRBV12-4 and TRBJ1-5, with 7 bases lining up with TRBD1. This TCR was sampled from a woman aged 25 to 39 with multiple sclerosis. CDR3 sequence (DNA): TGTGCCAGCAGTCTATCCCCCAGGGGGGAGAAGGATTCTCAGCCCCAGCATTTT. Translated: CASSLSPRGEKDSQPQHF.